The 18 T cell receptor beta chains presented below share a single source sample, sequenced in a study of T cell responses to AZD1222 COVID-19 vaccine. Profiling relied on immunoSEQ multiplex PCR, and the TCRdb table lists in-frame clones only, not all of them. The table lists some 200,000 clones, under 95% of them singletons, with more than 0.8% in the top ten. The sequencing used peripheral blood, collected 28 days after the second AZD1222 dose. These TCRs come from an adult who received the AZD1222 COVID-19 vaccine.

The V and J genes are TRBV3-1 (or the pseudogene TRBV3-2) and TRBJ1-5; D gene uncertain. Germline V CDR1 and CDR2: LGHDT, YNNKEL (reference sequence). V lost 2 bases to trimming and J lost 9 bases, with 8 bases between them. The CDR3 is 12 residues long. The CDR3 DNA reads TGTGCCAGCAGCCAACCCGGGCGGCCCCAGCATTTT. Protein product: CASSQPGRPQHF.

The genes are TRBV18 and TRBJ2-4; D ambiguous. The CDR3 is made up of 18 amino acids. With 4 bases removed from V and 2 bases from J, the gap between germline ends came to 21 bases. Germline V gene data show CDR1 as KGHSH and CDR2 as LQKENI. The CDR3 spells CASSLEWQVSGTKNIQYF. The CDR3 coding sequence is TGTGCCAGCTCACTCGAGTGGCAGGTCAGTGGAACCAAAAACATTCAGTACTTC.

This chain links TRBV7-9 with TRBJ1-4; 10 bases match TRBD1. The CDR3 loop spans 16 amino acids. The V and J ends lost 5 bases and 0 bases, in that order; junction bases with no gene match: 3. Germline CDR1 and CDR2: SEHNR and FQNEAQ (reference sequence). The chain's CDR3 is CASSLGQGATNEKLFF. The DNA of the CDR3 is TGTGCCAGCAGCCTTGGACAGGGGGCAACTAATGAAAAACTGTTTTTT.

The chain recombines TRBV6-5 with TRBJ2-7; D assignment may be TRBD1 or TRBD2 (5 bases each). Trimming stripped 0 bases from V and 3 bases from J, with 15 bases between. Germline CDR1 and CDR2: MNHEY and SVGAGI. This CDR3 spans 16 amino acids. Here the CDR3 reads CASSYSWQGDIYEQYF. The CDR3 DNA follows: TGTGCCAGCAGTTACTCGTGGCAGGGAGATATCTACGAGCAGTACTTC.

The chain carries TRBV6-1 and TRBJ2-1; D not resolved. V was cut by 2 bases and J by 4 bases, with 12 bases left in between. The germline gives CDR1 MNHNS, CDR2 SASEGT. The length of the CDR3 is 15 residues. The CDR3 DNA is TGTGCCAGCAGTGAATTGAGGACCCGATACAATGAGCAGTTCTTC. This sequence encodes CASSELRTRYNEQFF.

The chain recombines TRBV6-1 with TRBJ1-5; perhaps TRBD1 as D (5 bases). Trimming took 5 bases from V and 2 from J, leaving 13 bases between them. CDR3 length equals 15 residues. From germline, CDR1 is MNHNS and CDR2 SASEGT. This chain's CDR3 is CASSQGVAGNQPQHF. DNA for the CDR3: TGTGCCAGCAGTCAAGGGGTGGCGGGCAATCAGCCCCAGCATTTT.

DNA of the CDR3: TGCGCCAGCAGTAGCGGGGGGGCCAACAATGAGCAGTTCTTC. Amino acid sequence: CASSSGGANNEQFF. V gene TRBV5-1 combines with J gene TRBJ2-1, with TRBD2 matching 11 bases. Trimming took 5 bases from V and 5 from J; bases not matched to a gene: 3. CDR1 and CDR2 (germline): SGHRS, YFSETQ. The CDR3 contains 14 residues.

V usage is TRBV6-2 or TRBV6-3 and J usage is TRBJ1-2; D gene ambiguous. V gave up 5 bases and J gave up 6 bases, with 10 bases separating them. The germline V gene has CDR1 MNHEY and CDR2 SVGEGT. This CDR3 is built from 12 residues. As DNA, the CDR3 is TGTGCCAGCAGTCCAACCAGGAATGGCTACACCTTC. The encoded protein is CASSPTRNGYTF.

This sequence joins TRBV6-5 and TRBJ2-7, with D perhaps TRBD2 (5 bases). The length of the CDR3 is 13 residues. CDR1 is MNHEY, CDR2 SVGAGI, per germline. Trimming stripped 4 bases from V and 9 bases from J, with 16 bases between. CDR3 in amino acids: CASSSPRDYGQYF. Written as DNA, the CDR3 is TGTGCCAGCAGTTCCCCGAGAGACTATGGGCAGTACTTC.

V is TRBV27 and J is TRBJ2-7; D gene uncertain. Looked up from germline, CDR1 is MNHEY and CDR2 is SMNVEV (reference sequence). V was cut by 8 bases and J by 4 bases, with 12 bases left in between. CDR3 size: 12 residues. CDR3 sequence (DNA): TGTGCCAGCGGGCGAGTGAGGTACGAGCAGTACTTC. Encoded protein: CASGRVRYEQYF.

V is TRBV4-3 and J is TRBJ2-1; 8 bases fit TRBD2. Germline V lookup: CDR1 LGHNA, CDR2 YSLEER. This CDR3 spans 15 amino acids. Trimming took 2 bases from V and 7 from J; bases not matched to a gene: 7. As DNA, the CDR3 is TGCGCCAGCAGCCAACCCAGCGGGGGAGTTAATGAGCAGTTCTTC. As protein: CASSQPSGGVNEQFF.

This clone was observed a single time. V is TRBV11-2 and J is TRBJ2-7; a weak D match, TRBD2 (7 bases). The CDR3 covers 15 residues. V was pared by 5 bases and J by 0 bases, with 14 bases between. CDR1 is SGHAT and CDR2 is FQNNGV in the germline V gene. The CDR3 nucleotides read TGTGCCAGCAGCCTTAGAGGGGGGGCCTCCTACGAGCAGTACTTC. Protein: CASSLRGGASYEQYF.

V usage is TRBV6-5 and J usage is TRBJ1-4; D is unclear. The germline V gene encodes CDR1 MNHEY and CDR2 SVGAGI. V was trimmed by 6 bases and J by 5 bases, leaving 13 bases between them. CDR3 length equals 14 residues. CDR3 protein: CASSGGSQNEKLFF. The CDR3 region has the DNA TGTGCCAGCAGCGGTGGGTCTCAAAATGAAAAACTGTTTTTT.

The chain joins TRBV14 to TRBJ1-1; no clear D gene. CDR1 is SGHDN and CDR2 is FVKESK in the germline V gene. The CDR3 loop spans 15 amino acids. V was trimmed by 2 bases and J by 1 base, leaving 11 bases between them. The DNA for the CDR3 is TGTGCCAGCAGCCAATTCCAGACGGGGAACACTGAAGCTTTCTTT. The encoded protein is CASSQFQTGNTEAFF. Based on the CDR3 plus reference TRBV14 and TRBJ1-1, the full variable domain is EAGVTQFPSHSVIEKGQTVTLRCDPISGHDNLYWYRRVMGKEIKFLLHFVKESKQDESGMPNNRFLAERTGGTYSTLKVQPAELEDSGVYFCASSQFQTGNTEAFFGQGTRLTVV.

This chain links TRBV19 with TRBJ1-6, with TRBD1 as a possible D gene (5 bases). Trimming stripped 3 bases from V and 5 bases from J, with 14 bases between. Per the germline V gene, CDR1 is LNHDA and CDR2 is SQIVND (reference sequence). The CDR3 loop spans 16 amino acids. Here the CDR3 DNA reads TGTGCCAGTAGTATGGAGGGGATTCGGCATAATTCACCCCTCCACTTT. Translated: CASSMEGIRHNSPLHF.

This clone occurred once. The chain uses TRBV6-2 or TRBV6-3 and TRBJ2-6; no clear D. Trimming pared 2 bases from V and 0 bases from J, leaving 5 bases between. The CDR3 consists of 15 residues. The germline CDR1 and CDR2 sequences are MNHEY and SVGEGT. CDR3 sequence reads: CASSYDSSGANVLTF. DNA for the CDR3: TGTGCCAGCAGTTACGATAGCTCTGGGGCCAACGTCCTGACTTTC.

The genes are TRBV9 and TRBJ2-3; 8 bases are shared with TRBD1. The J segment lost 3 bases and the V segment lost 2 bases, leaving 8 bases of the junction unmatched. CDR3 length equals 16 residues. Germline loops: CDR1 SGDLS, CDR2 YYNGEE. The CDR3 here is CASSVQGAQSTDTQYF. In DNA, the CDR3 is TGTGCCAGCAGCGTTCAGGGGGCGCAGAGTACAGATACGCAGTATTTT.

The chain employs TRBV7-9 and TRBJ1-2; no clear D gene. There are 11 residues in the CDR3. V was pared by 4 bases and J by 8 bases, with 8 bases between. Germline V gene sequence: CDR1 SEHNR, CDR2 FQNEAQ (reference sequence). CDR3 protein: CASSSGRGYTF. The CDR3 bases are TGTGCCAGCAGCTCTGGTCGGGGCTACACCTTC.